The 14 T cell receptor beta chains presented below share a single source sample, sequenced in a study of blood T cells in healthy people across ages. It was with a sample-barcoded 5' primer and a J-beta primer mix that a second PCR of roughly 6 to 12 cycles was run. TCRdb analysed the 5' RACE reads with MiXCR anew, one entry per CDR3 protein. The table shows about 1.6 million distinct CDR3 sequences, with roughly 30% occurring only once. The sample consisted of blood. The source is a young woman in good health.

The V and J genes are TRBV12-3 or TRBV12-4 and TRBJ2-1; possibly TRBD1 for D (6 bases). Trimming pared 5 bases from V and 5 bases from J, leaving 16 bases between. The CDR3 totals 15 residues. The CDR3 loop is CASSPGTRRHNEQFF. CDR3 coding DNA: TGTGCCAGCAGTCCAGGGACACGGCGGCACAATGAGCAGTTCTTC.

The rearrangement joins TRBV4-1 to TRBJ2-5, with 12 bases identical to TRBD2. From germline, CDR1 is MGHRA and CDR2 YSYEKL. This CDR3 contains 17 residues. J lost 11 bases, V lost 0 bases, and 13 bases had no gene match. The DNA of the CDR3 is TGCGCCAGCAGCCAAGATAGGACTAGCGGGGCCTACAATGAGCAGTACTTC. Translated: CASSQDRTSGAYNEQYF.

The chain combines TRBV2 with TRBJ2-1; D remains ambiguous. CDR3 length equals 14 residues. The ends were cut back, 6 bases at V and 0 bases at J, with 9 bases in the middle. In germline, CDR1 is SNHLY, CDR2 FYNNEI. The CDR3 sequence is CASRGIRSYNEQFF. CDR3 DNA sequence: TGTGCCAGCAGGGGTATCCGCTCCTACAATGAGCAGTTCTTC.

The CDR3, as DNA: TGCAGTGCTAGGCGAGCGGGGGGCCTCGAGCAGTACTTC. It specifies CSARRAGGLEQYF. This rearrangement joins TRBV20-1 to TRBJ2-5, with TRBD2 identical over 9 bases. The tail of the sequence fits TRBJ2-7 better, so the J call may be wrong. CDR3 size: 13 residues. CDR1 is DFQATT and CDR2 is SNEGSKA in the germline V gene (reference sequence).

The CDR3 nucleotides read TGTGCCAGCAGTTACTCGAATTGGGGGGGCCGGGGAAGCACAGATACGCAGTATTTT. It yields the protein CASSYSNWGGRGSTDTQYF. V usage is TRBV6-2 or TRBV6-3 and J usage is TRBJ2-3; a weak D match, TRBD2 (7 bases). V lost 0 bases, J lost 0 bases, and 19 bases lay in between. CDR1 and CDR2 (germline): MNHEY, SVGEGT. This CDR3 has 19 amino acids.

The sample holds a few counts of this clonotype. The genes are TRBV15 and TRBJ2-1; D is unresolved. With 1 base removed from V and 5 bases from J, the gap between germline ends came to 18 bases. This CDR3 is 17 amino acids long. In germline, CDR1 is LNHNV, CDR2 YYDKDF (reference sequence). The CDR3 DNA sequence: TGTGCCACCAGCAGAGGTAGGTCCGGCCAGTTCAACAATGAGCAGTTCTTC. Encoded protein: CATSRGRSGQFNNEQFF.

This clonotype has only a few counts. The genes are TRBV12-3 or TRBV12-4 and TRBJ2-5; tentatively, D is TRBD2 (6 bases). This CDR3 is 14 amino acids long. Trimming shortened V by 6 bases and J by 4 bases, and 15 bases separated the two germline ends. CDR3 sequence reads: CASRPPGLVETQYF. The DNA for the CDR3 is TGTGCCAGCAGACCGCCGGGACTTGTAGAGACCCAGTACTTC.

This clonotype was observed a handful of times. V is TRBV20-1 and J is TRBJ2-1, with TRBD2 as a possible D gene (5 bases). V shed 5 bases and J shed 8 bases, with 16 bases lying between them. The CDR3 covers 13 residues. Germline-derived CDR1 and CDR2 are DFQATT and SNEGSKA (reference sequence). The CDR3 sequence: CSALGPSSHEQFF. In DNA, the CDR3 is TGCAGTGCTTTAGGGCCTAGCTCCCATGAGCAGTTCTTC.

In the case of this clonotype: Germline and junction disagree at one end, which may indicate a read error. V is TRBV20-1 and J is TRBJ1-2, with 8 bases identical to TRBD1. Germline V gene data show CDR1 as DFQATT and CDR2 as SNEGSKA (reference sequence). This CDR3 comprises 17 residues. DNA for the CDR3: TGCAGTGCTCGAATGACAGGGGTCCGATCTTCGGTCTATGACTACACCTTC. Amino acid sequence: CSARMTGVRSSVYDYTF.

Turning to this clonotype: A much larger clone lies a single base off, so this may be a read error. The CDR3 sequence is CSAPTGDTDTQYF. The CDR3 coding sequence is TGCAGTGCCCCGACAGGGGACACAGATACGCAGTATTTT. The chain uses TRBV20-1 and TRBJ2-3, with 8 nucleotides matching TRBD1. V was clipped by 6 bases and J by 2 bases; unmatched bases: 4. The CDR3 contains 13 residues. The germline gives CDR1 DFQATT, CDR2 SNEGSKA (reference sequence).

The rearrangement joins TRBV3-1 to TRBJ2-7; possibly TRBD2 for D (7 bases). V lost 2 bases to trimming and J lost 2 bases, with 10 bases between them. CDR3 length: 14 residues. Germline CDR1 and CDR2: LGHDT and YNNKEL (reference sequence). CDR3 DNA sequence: TGTGCCAGCAGCCAAATGCGGGGGCCCTACGAGCAGTACTTC. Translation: CASSQMRGPYEQYF.

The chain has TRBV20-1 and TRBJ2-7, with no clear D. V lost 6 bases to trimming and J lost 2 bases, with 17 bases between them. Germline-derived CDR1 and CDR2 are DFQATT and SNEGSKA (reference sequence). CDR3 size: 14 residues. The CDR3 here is CSAWMGLRAYEQYF. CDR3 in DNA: TGCAGTGCGTGGATGGGCCTCCGGGCCTACGAGCAGTACTTC.

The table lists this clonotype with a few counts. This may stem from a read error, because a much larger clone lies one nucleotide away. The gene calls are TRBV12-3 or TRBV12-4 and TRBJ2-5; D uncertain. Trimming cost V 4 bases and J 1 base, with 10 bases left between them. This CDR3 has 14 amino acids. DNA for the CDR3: TGTGCCAGCAGTTCAGAAATGTGCCAAGAGACCCAGTACTTC. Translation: CASSSEMCQETQYF.

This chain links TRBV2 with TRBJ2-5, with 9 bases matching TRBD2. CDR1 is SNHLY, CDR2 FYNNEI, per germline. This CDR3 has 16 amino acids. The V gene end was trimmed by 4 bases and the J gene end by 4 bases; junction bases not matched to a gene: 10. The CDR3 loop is CASSALGLAGSETQYF. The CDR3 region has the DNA TGTGCCAGCAGTGCCTTGGGGCTAGCGGGGTCAGAGACCCAGTACTTC. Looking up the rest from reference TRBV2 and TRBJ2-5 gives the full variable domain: EPEVTQTPSHQVTQMGQEVILRCVPISNHLYFYWYRQILGQKVEFLVSFYNNEISEKSEIFDDQFSVERPDGSNFTLKIRSTKLEDSAMYFCASSALGLAGSETQYFGPGTRLLVL.